The sequence of this T cell receptor beta chain was determined in a study of blood T cell repertoires in COVID-19. In the original processing: Amplified reference gene primers provided the basis for estimating nucleated cell counts. Assay used: immunoSEQ multiplex PCR; TCRdb lists only in-frame clones, some missing. That table supplies the V and J calls and clone size; D and trimming were determined from the DNA. Counted here are 38,000 or so clones, about 81% occurring once; the ten biggest clones make up less than 50%. This receptor was obtained from a human donor in a cohort sampled during active or convalescent COVID-19. The donor label of this sample is uncertain. Sequencing input: peripheral blood.

The CDR3 region is CASSSPQGGSSGANVLTF. CDR3 bases: TGTGCCAGCAGCTCCCCGCAGGGAGGGAGCTCTGGGGCCAACGTCCTGACTTTC. This chain connects TRBV5-4 to TRBJ2-6, with 7 bases aligning to TRBD2. V lost 3 bases, J lost 0 bases, and 9 bases stayed unmatched. Germline CDR1 is SGHNT and CDR2 is YYREEE (reference sequence). This CDR3 comprises 18 residues.